The T cell receptor (beta chain) described here comes from a study of T-cell memory formation after mild COVID-19. Background on the study: Largely, TCR clusters stayed within a single donor. Findings and limits, study-wide: Those CD4+ clones that contracted were mainly in CM and EM (CD8+ ones in EMRA).

From the 5' RACE reads, TCRdb called clonotypes with MiXCR, one entry per CDR3 protein. This sample has over 25,000 distinct CDR3 sequences, with 20% to 25% found just once. Germline V gene data show CDR1 as MNHEY and CDR2 as SMNVEV (reference sequence). The V gene lost 5 bases and the J gene lost 1 base, with 21 bases spanning the gap. The CDR3 is made up of 18 amino acids. This clonotype appeared many times. Its antigen is still unknown. The sample comprised PBMCs or a T cell subset sorted from them (not recorded which). The J gene is TRBJ2-1, the V gene TRBV27; the D gene is possibly TRBD2 (5 bases). The sequence derives from an adult who had mild COVID-19 (a few samples of this study predate the infection). Cell type and time point are not known. CDR3 in amino acids: CASSPVVRGSGSYNEQFF. The CDR3 coding sequence is TGTGCCAGCAGTCCAGTGGTTCGGGGTAGTGGGTCCTACAATGAGCAGTTCTTC.